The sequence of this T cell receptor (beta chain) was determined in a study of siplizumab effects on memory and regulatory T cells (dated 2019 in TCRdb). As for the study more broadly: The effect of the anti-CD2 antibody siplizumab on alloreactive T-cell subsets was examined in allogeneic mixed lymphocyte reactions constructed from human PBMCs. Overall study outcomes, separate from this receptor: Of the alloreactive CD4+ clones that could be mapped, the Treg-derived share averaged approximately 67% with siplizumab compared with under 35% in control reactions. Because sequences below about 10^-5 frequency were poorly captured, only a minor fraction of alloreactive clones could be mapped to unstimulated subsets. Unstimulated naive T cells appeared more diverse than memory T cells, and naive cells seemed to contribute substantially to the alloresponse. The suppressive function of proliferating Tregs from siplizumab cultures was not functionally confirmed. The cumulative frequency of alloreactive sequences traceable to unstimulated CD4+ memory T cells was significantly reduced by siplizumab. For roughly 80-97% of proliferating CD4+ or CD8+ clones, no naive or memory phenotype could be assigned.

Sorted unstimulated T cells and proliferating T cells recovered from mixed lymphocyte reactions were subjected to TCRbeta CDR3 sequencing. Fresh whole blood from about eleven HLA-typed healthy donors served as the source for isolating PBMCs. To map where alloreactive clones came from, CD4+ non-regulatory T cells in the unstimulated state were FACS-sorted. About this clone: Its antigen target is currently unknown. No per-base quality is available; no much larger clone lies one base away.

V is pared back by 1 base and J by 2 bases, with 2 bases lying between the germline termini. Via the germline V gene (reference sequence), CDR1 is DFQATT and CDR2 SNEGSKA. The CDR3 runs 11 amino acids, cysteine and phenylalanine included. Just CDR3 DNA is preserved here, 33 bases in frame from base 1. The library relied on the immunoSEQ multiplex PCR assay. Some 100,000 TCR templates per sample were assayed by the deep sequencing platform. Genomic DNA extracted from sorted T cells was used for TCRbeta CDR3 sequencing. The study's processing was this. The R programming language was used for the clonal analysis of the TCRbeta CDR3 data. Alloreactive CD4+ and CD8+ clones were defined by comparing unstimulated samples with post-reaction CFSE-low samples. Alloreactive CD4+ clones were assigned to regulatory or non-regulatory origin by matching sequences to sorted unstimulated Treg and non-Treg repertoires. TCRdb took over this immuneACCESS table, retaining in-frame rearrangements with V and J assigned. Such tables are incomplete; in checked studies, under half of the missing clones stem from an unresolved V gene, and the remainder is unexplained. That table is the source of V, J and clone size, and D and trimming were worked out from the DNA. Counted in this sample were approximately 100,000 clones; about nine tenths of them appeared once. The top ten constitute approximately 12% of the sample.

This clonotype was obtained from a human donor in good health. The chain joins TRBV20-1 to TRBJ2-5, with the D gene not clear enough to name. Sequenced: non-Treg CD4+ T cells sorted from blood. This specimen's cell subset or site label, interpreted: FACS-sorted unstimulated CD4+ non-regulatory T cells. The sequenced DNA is TGCAGTGCTAGAGGTCAAGAGACCCAGTACTTC. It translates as CSARGQETQYF.